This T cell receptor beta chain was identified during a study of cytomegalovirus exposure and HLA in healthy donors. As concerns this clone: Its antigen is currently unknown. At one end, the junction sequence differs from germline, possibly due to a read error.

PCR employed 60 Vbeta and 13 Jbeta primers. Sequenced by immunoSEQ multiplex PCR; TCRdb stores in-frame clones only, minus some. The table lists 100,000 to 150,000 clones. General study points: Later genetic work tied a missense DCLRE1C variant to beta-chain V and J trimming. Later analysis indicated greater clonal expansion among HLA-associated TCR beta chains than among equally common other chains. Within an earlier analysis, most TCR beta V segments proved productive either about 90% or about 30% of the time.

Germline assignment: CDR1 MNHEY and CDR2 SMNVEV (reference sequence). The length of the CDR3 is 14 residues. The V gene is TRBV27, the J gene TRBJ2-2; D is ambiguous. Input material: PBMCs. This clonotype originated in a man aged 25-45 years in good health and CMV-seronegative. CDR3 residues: CVSSLSQVAGELFF. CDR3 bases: TGTGTCAGCAGTTTATCGCAGGTGGCCGGGGAGCTGTTTTTT.